This passage covers 32 T cell receptor beta chains from one sample sequenced in a study of T cells in Graves' hyperthyroidism and ophthalmopathy (dated by TCRdb to about 2019). Receptor libraries were prepared by multiplex PCR. Data came from an Illumina HiSeq 2000. Amplification of TCR beta CDR3 regions was carried out from RNA transcripts. For the first round of RT-PCR on the TCR CDR3, the HTBI primer set was used together with the Qiagen OneStep RT-PCR kit. In TCRdb, the public reads were trimmed at Q25 with fastp and aligned with MiXCR, with productive beta chains retained. Rows with one shared CDR3 protein collapse into an entry with the most common genes and DNA. In this sample the table shows roughly 380,000 distinct CDR3 sequences, roughly 13% of which occur a single time. Approximately 5.3% of the sample is in the top ten clones. Sequencing input: blood. Source of these receptors: a woman aged 18 to 35 with Graves' hyperthyroidism.

This clonotype was seen many times. The chain joins TRBV28 to TRBJ1-2; D may be TRBD1 (5 bases). Trimming removed 7 bases from V and 5 bases from J, with 23 bases in between. The V gene's germline CDR1 is MDHEN and CDR2 SYDVKM. This CDR3 is built from 16 residues. The CDR3 protein is CASTLGRAARRYGYTF. As DNA, the CDR3 is TGTGCCAGCACCCTGGGGCGGGCAGCCCGGAGATATGGCTACACCTTC.

This clonotype was recorded at least ten times. The V gene is TRBV18, the J gene TRBJ1-1; 7 bases match TRBD1. CDR3 length: 15 amino acids. Germline lookup yields CDR1 KGHSH and CDR2 LQKENI. Trimming at V came to 2 bases and at J to 3 bases, leaving 6 bases not matched to a gene. The chain's CDR3 is CASSPIVQGDTEAFF. In DNA, the CDR3 is TGTGCCAGCTCACCAATTGTTCAGGGGGACACTGAAGCTTTCTTT.

This clonotype was recorded many times. This chain joins TRBV18 and TRBJ2-3; D unresolved. Germline CDR1 is KGHSH and CDR2 is LQKENI. CDR3 length equals 15 residues. V was shortened by 3 bases and J by 1 base, with 11 bases between the two germline ends. This CDR3 is CASSPVDRGTDTQYF. In DNA, the CDR3 is TGTGCCAGCTCACCCGTAGACCGGGGCACAGATACGCAGTATTTT.

This clonotype was counted ten times or more. This chain connects TRBV27 to TRBJ2-7; a possible D gene is TRBD1 (6 bases). V was clipped by 2 bases and J by 3 bases, with 11 bases between them. Germline V gene sequence: CDR1 MNHEY, CDR2 SMNVEV (reference sequence). The CDR3 consists of 14 residues. The CDR3 here is CASSLVGGVYEQYF. In DNA, the CDR3 is TGTGCCAGCAGTTTAGTAGGGGGAGTCTACGAGCAGTACTTC.

In this sample, this clonotype turned up many times. The J gene is TRBJ1-5, the V gene TRBV6-1; no clear D gene. This CDR3 is 15 amino acids long. CDR1 and CDR2 from the germline V gene are MNHNS and SASEGT. V lost 7 bases to trimming and J lost 3 bases, with 16 bases between them. The CDR3 DNA sequence: TGTGCCAGCACTCCCTCGGAGGTTCCCAATCAGCCCCAGCATTTT. Amino acid sequence: CASTPSEVPNQPQHF.

This clonotype was seen repeatedly, ten times or more. The chain carries TRBV12-3 or TRBV12-4 and TRBJ2-7; TRBD2 matches 14 bases. Losses at the gene ends were 3 bases for V and 7 bases for J; bases not matched to a gene: 8. The CDR3 extends over 16 amino acids. CDR3 amino acids: CASSLGTSGRRREQYF. The CDR3 nucleotides read TGTGCCAGCAGTTTGGGGACTAGCGGGAGAAGGAGGGAGCAGTACTTC.

This clonotype has just a few counts. This chain connects TRBV18 to TRBJ1-5; unclear D gene. Between the trimmed V and J ends, which lost 2 bases and 3 bases, there was a span of 8 bases. This CDR3 is built from 14 residues. The germline V gene encodes CDR1 KGHSH and CDR2 LQKENI. Written as DNA, the CDR3 is TGTGCCAGCTCACCAACGGCGGACAATCAGCCCCAGCATTTT. The encoded protein is CASSPTADNQPQHF.

This clonotype has ten or more counts. The chain links TRBV30 to TRBJ1-1; no clear D gene. Germline V CDR1 and CDR2: GTSNPN, SVGIG (reference sequence). This CDR3 spans 13 amino acids. V lost 5 bases, J lost 2 bases, and 12 bases lay in between. This chain's CDR3 is CAWAGMPNTEAFF. The CDR3 DNA sequence: TGTGCCTGGGCCGGGATGCCAAACACTGAAGCTTTCTTT. Full variable domain (missing parts from reference TRBV30 and TRBJ1-1): SQTIHQWPATLVQPVGSPLSLECTVEGTSNPNLYWYRQAAGRGLQLLFYSVGIGQISSEVPQNLSASRPQDRQFILSSKKLLLSDSGFYLCAWAGMPNTEAFFGQGTRLTVV.

In its sample, this clonotype was seen a few times. The chain recombines TRBV18 with TRBJ2-7; D tentatively reads TRBD1 or TRBD2 (5 bases each). This CDR3 region has 16 residues. The V gene lost 2 bases and the J gene lost 0 bases, with 14 bases spanning the gap. Per the germline V gene, CDR1 is KGHSH and CDR2 is LQKENI. The chain's CDR3 is CASSPGDGASSYEQYF. As DNA, the CDR3 is TGTGCCAGCTCACCAGGCGACGGGGCGAGCTCCTACGAGCAGTACTTC.

This clonotype was found many times. The rearrangement joins TRBV6-1 to TRBJ1-2; TRBD1 agrees at 9 bases. Per germline, CDR1 MNHNS and CDR2 SASEGT. This CDR3 is 12 amino acids long. Trimming took 7 bases from V and 5 from J; bases not matched to a gene: 2. The CDR3 protein is CASTGTGYGYTF. The CDR3 DNA sequence: TGTGCCAGCACCGGGACAGGGTATGGCTACACCTTC.

Details on this clonotype: Mismatch with germline at one junction end may stem from a read error. This chain links TRBV18 with TRBJ2-2; D unclear. This CDR3 comprises 17 residues. Germline CDR1 reads KGHSH; CDR2 reads LQKENI. CDR3 amino acids: CVSSLRPRSTNTGELFF. The CDR3 DNA sequence: TGTGTCAGCTCACTTCGTCCTAGGTCGACAAACACCGGGGAGCTGTTTTTT.

This clonotype was counted a few times. The chain carries TRBV6-5 and TRBJ1-6; unclear D gene. CDR3 length: 15 residues. Germline CDR1 reads MNHEY; CDR2 reads SVGAGI. V was clipped by 2 bases and J by 0 bases, with 5 bases between them. The CDR3 is CASSYVNSYNSPLHF. The CDR3 DNA is TGTGCCAGCAGTTACGTAAACTCCTATAATTCACCCCTCCACTTT.

A single count supports this clonotype. A much bigger clone sits one base away, suggesting this may be a read error. The rearrangement links TRBV5-6 to TRBJ2-5; D might be TRBD2 (6 bases). Germline values: CDR1 SGHDT, CDR2 YYEEEE. The CDR3 has 12 amino acids. CDR3 in amino acids: CARSWGGETQYF. The CDR3, as DNA: TGTGCCCGCAGCTGGGGAGGAGAGACCCAGTACTTC.

Points on this clonotype: A much larger clone differs from this one at a single base, so this may be a read error. The chain couples TRBV29-1 to TRBJ1-2; a weak D match, TRBD1 (5 bases). CDR1 is SQVTM, CDR2 ANQGSEA, per germline. Between the trimmed V and J ends, which lost 6 bases and 5 bases, there was a span of 10 bases. This CDR3 has 11 amino acids. The CDR3 bases are TGCAGCGTACTAGGGGTGTATGGCTACACCTTC. This sequence encodes CSVLGVYGYTF.

This rearrangement joins TRBV5-4 to TRBJ2-7, with TRBD1 as a possible D gene (5 bases). The V gene's germline CDR1 is SGHNT and CDR2 YYREEE (reference sequence). V lost 4 bases to trimming and J lost 4 bases, with 18 bases between them. This CDR3 comprises 15 residues. The CDR3 DNA is TGTGCCAGCAGCCGAGACAGCGCCACCGCATACGAGCAGTACTTC. It specifies CASSRDSATAYEQYF.

In its sample, this clonotype was seen many times. V is TRBV7-9 and J is TRBJ2-1, with 7 bases that match TRBD1. The CDR3 length is 15 residues. Germline loops: CDR1 SEHNR, CDR2 FQNEAQ (reference sequence). Trimming took 4 bases from V and 5 from J; bases not matched to a gene: 8. The DNA of the CDR3 is TGTGCCAGCAGCTACACCCGGGACAGCAACAATGAGCAGTTCTTC. Translated, it gives CASSYTRDSNNEQFF.

This clonotype was found many times. The V and J genes are TRBV6-1 and TRBJ2-1; D not certain. CDR1 MNHNS and CDR2 SASEGT come from the germline V gene. V was cut by 3 bases and J by 9 bases, with 12 bases left in between. There are 13 residues in the CDR3. The CDR3 region is CASSEKRDTEQFF. The CDR3 bases are TGTGCCAGCAGTGAGAAAAGGGATACTGAGCAGTTCTTC.

The J gene is TRBJ1-1, the V gene TRBV29-1; D not certain. The V end was cut by 4 bases, the J end by 4 bases, with 13 bases between. Germline values: CDR1 SQVTM, CDR2 ANQGSEA. CDR3 size: 13 residues. CDR3 sequence (DNA): TGCAGCGTTGTCCCGGGGTTAGGCACTGAAGCTTTCTTT. Its translation is CSVVPGLGTEAFF. The full variable domain, in which reference TRBV29-1 and TRBJ1-1 provide the parts outside the CDR3, is SAVISQKPSRDICQRGTSLTIQCQVDSQVTMMFWYRQQPGQSLTLIATANQGSEATYESGFVIDKFPISRPNLTFSTLTVSNMSPEDSSIYLCSVVPGLGTEAFFGQGTRLTVV.

V is TRBV5-1 and J is TRBJ2-5; TRBD2 aligns across 8 bases. This CDR3 is 15 amino acids long. V lost 4 bases, J lost 2 bases, and 7 bases stayed unmatched. The germline V gene encodes CDR1 SGHRS and CDR2 YFSETQ. CDR3 nucleotide sequence: TGCGCCAGCAGCGGGGCGGGGGGCCCTCAAGAGACCCAGTACTTC. It yields the protein CASSGAGGPQETQYF.

This clonotype occurred many times. The chain combines TRBV12-3 or TRBV12-4 with TRBJ2-1; 9 positions match TRBD2. V gave up 3 bases and J gave up 2 bases; unmatched junction bases: 8. The CDR3 loop spans 17 amino acids. CDR3 in DNA: TGTGCCAGCAGTTTCGCGGTTAGCGGGGGAGCCTACAATGAGCAGTTCTTC. This sequence encodes CASSFAVSGGAYNEQFF.

The chain has TRBV27 and TRBJ2-2; D is possibly TRBD2 (5 bases). The CDR3 runs 16 residues. Germline V gives CDR1 MNHEY, CDR2 SMNVEV (reference sequence). Trimming shortened V by 5 bases and J by 8 bases, and 21 bases separated the two germline ends. The CDR3 reads CASSLTTGIGSGELFF. For the CDR3, the DNA is TGTGCCAGCAGTCTCACGACGGGGATTGGGTCGGGGGAGCTGTTTTTT.

This clonotype was observed a few times. Mismatch with germline at one junction end may stem from a read error. This chain uses TRBV18 with TRBJ1-1; D gene ambiguous. The CDR3 is made up of 13 amino acids. The germline V gene encodes CDR1 KGHSH and CDR2 LQKENI. The CDR3 sequence: CASSPSRNTEALF. CDR3 DNA sequence: TGTGCCAGCTCACCTTCCAGGAACACTGAAGCTCTCTTT.

At least ten counts were recorded for this clonotype. This chain joins TRBV9 and TRBJ1-4; perhaps TRBD1 as D (5 bases). V dropped 0 bases and J dropped 2 bases, with 8 bases sitting between them. Germline loops: CDR1 SGDLS, CDR2 YYNGEE. The CDR3 loop spans 15 amino acids. CDR3 sequence (DNA): TGTGCCAGCAGCGTAGCTTGGGGGACTAATGAAAAACTGTTTTTT. Its protein product is CASSVAWGTNEKLFF.

Many counts were recorded for this clonotype. The rearrangement joins TRBV6-1 to TRBJ1-5, with D unresolved. Trimming removed 6 bases at V and 6 bases at J, with 18 bases between. The CDR3 totals 15 residues. The germline gives CDR1 MNHNS, CDR2 SASEGT. CDR3 protein: CASSQTGRERQPQHF. In DNA, the CDR3 is TGTGCCAGCAGCCAAACGGGCAGAGAGCGTCAGCCCCAGCATTTT.

This clonotype occurred a few times. V usage is TRBV11-2 and J usage is TRBJ2-1, with TRBD2 identical over 9 bases. In germline, CDR1 is SGHAT, CDR2 FQNNGV. CDR3 length equals 15 residues. J was trimmed by 10 bases and V by 5 bases; bases with no gene match: 12. The CDR3 DNA follows: TGTGCCAGCAGCAAGGGGGCAGCGGGAGGTCCCGAGCAGTTCTTC. Translation: CASSKGAAGGPEQFF.

The gene calls are TRBV20-1 and TRBJ2-7; TRBD2 agrees at 11 bases. Germline assignment: CDR1 DFQATT and CDR2 SNEGSKA (reference sequence). The CDR3 is 14 residues long. The trim removed 4 bases at V and 6 bases at J, leaving 8 bases unmatched. The CDR3 DNA is TGCAGTGCTACTACTAGCGGGAGAGTCTCCGAGCAGTACTTC. It translates to CSATTSGRVSEQYF.

This clonotype was observed many times. Here the CDR3 reads CASSWGGSYNEQFF. CDR3 DNA: TGTGCCAGCAGCTGGGGTGGGTCCTACAATGAGCAGTTCTTC. The chain recombines TRBV14 with TRBJ2-1; unclear D gene. Trimming shortened V by 5 bases and J by 1 base, and 9 bases separated the two germline ends. The CDR3 consists of 14 residues. CDR1 and CDR2 from the germline V gene are SGHDN and FVKESK.

This clonotype was detected many times. The CDR3 protein is CASSQGGMNTEAFF. Written as DNA, the CDR3 is TGTGCCAGCAGTCAAGGGGGGATGAACACTGAAGCTTTCTTT. V gene TRBV28 combines with J gene TRBJ1-1; D possibly corresponds to TRBD1 (6 bases). Trimming removed 5 bases from V and 0 bases from J, with 10 bases in between. The CDR3 is 14 residues long. Germline V gene data show CDR1 as MDHEN and CDR2 as SYDVKM.

This clonotype was picked up many times. V gene TRBV19 combines with J gene TRBJ1-2; D is undetermined. CDR3 length: 17 residues. V was trimmed by 4 bases and J by 4 bases, leaving 22 bases between them. Germline loops: CDR1 LNHDA, CDR2 SQIVND (reference sequence). The CDR3 sequence is CASSNSVDLTGSYGYTF. As DNA, the CDR3 is TGTGCCAGTAGTAACTCAGTCGACCTTACGGGGAGCTATGGCTACACCTTC.

This clonotype was counted many times. CDR3 residues: CASSRDYHNEQFF. CDR3 DNA: TGTGCCAGCAGCCGGGACTACCACAATGAGCAGTTCTTC. The chain employs TRBV12-3 or TRBV12-4 and TRBJ2-1, with TRBD2 matching over 7 bases. The CDR3 spans 13 residues. J was trimmed by 5 bases and V by 6 bases; bases with no gene match: 4.

This clonotype was seen many times. The genes are TRBV28 and TRBJ2-3; perhaps TRBD2 as D (5 bases). There are 14 residues in the CDR3. Germline lookup yields CDR1 MDHEN and CDR2 SYDVKM. V was trimmed by 11 bases and J by 0 bases, leaving 15 bases between them. In DNA form, the CDR3 reads TGTGCCGTGGGAAGCGGCACTAGCACAGATACGCAGTATTTT. Its translation: CAVGSGTSTDTQYF.

This clonotype was observed at least ten times. The rearrangement joins TRBV29-1 to TRBJ2-7; D perhaps matches TRBD2 (6 bases). V was shortened by 6 bases and J by 0 bases, with 18 bases between the two germline ends. Germline V gene lookup returns CDR1 SQVTM and CDR2 ANQGSEA. CDR3 length equals 15 residues. CDR3 loop: CSVRKGLSLSYEQYF. For the CDR3, the DNA is TGCAGCGTCCGTAAGGGACTCTCCCTCTCCTACGAGCAGTACTTC.